A single T cell receptor (beta chain) is shown here with its context. Its antigen remains unidentified. The CDR3 contains 17 residues. The V gene's germline CDR1 is SGHNT and CDR2 YYREEE (reference sequence). V lost 4 bases, J lost 2 bases, and 7 bases stayed unmatched. These data come from a study of shared clonotypes between healthy human individuals. General study results and limits: Naive subsets generally had larger estimated richness than memory subsets. Researchers sampled blood only, noting tissue repertoires likely differ.

Produced via immunoSEQ multiplex PCR; TCRdb's table is partial and in-frame only. The sample lists hundreds of thousands of clones, approximately 97% occurring once. The CD4+ fraction was divided into a CD45RA+ naive subset and a CD45RA-negative memory subset. This clonotype was sampled from a woman in her 30s in good health. The V gene is TRBV5-4, the J gene TRBJ2-4; 12 bases map to TRBD2. Sequencing input: naive CD4+ T cells sorted from blood. The subset: CD45RA+ positively selected. This chain's CDR3 is CASSPFGLAGTKNIQYF. CDR3 bases: TGTGCCAGCAGCCCGTTCGGACTAGCGGGAACCAAAAACATTCAGTACTTC.